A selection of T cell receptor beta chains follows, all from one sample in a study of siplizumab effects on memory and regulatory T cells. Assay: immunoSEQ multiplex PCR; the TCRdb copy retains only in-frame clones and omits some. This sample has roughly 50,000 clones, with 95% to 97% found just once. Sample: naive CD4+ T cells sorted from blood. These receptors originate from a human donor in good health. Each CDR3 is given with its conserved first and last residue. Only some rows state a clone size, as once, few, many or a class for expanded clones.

CDR3: CASSLQHTDTQYF; size: NA; V: TRBV7-2
CDR3: CASSRSTSSYNEQFF; size: NA; V: TRBV18
CDR3: CASSELGSGRSDEQFF; size: NA; V: TRBV2
CDR3: CASSFGGLSGNTIYF; size: NA; V: TRBV28
CDR3: CASSLAVGTGTQFF; size: NA; V: TRBV5-1
CDR3: CASSPQGPGANVLTF; size: NA; V: TRBV6-5
CDR3: CASSLVGHSSGELFF; size: NA; V: TRBV7-9
CDR3: CASRGSAGSYEQYF; size: NA; V: TRBV4-1
CDR3: CASSVASGGYNEQFF; size: NA; V: TRBV9
CDR3: CASSVGATNEKLFF; size: NA; V: TRBV9
CDR3: CASSEKYRFPGELFF; size: NA; V: TRBV2
CDR3: CASSRTLHTEAFF; size: NA; V: TRBV6-5
CDR3: CASSRSTGRPYEQYF; size: NA; V: TRBV7-2
CDR3: CASRGGQGGQPQHF; size: NA; V: TRBV2
CDR3: CAWSVDSNQPQHF; size: NA; V: TRBV30
CDR3: CSVGLTGRGTEAFF; size: NA; V: TRBV29-1
CDR3: CASTLAGNTEAFF; size: NA; V: TRBV6-5
CDR3: CASSPPLITDTQYF; size: NA; V: TRBV5-1
CDR3: CASSWTRREGRSYNEQFF; size: NA; V: TRBV7-8
CDR3: CASSQAGNQPQHF; size: NA; V: TRBV18
CDR3: CASRQEVYTGELFF; size: NA; V: TRBV14
CDR3: CASSQANTIYF; size: once; V: TRBV14
CDR3: CASTMDPYGRTYGYTF; size: NA; V: TRBV19
CDR3: CASRATSGSADTQYF; size: NA; V: TRBV5-1
CDR3: CAISEPEGGQSAVKLFF; size: NA; V: TRBV10-3
CDR3: CASSPVRGAGETQYF; size: NA; V: TRBV5-1
CDR3: CASSLIRDLISGANVLTF; size: NA; V: TRBV2
CDR3: CASSISAGRGNTGELFF; size: NA; V: TRBV19
CDR3: CASRTTSGVSNEQFF; size: once; V: TRBV2
CDR3: CASSLYGYGYTF; size: NA; V: TRBV28
CDR3: CASSLVRGETQYF; size: NA; V: TRBV5-6
CDR3: CASSHLRQGAKGVAEQFF; size: NA; V: TRBV4-1
CDR3: CASSLVDTQYF; size: NA; V: TRBV7-9
CDR3: CASSFPNTEAFF; size: NA; V: TRBV7-9
CDR3: CASSDLLASGRGDEQFF; size: NA; V: TRBV6-1
CDR3: CASSLTGTGVNSPLHF; size: NA; V: TRBV19